Listed here are 30 T cell receptor beta chains from one sample, sequenced in a study of T cell responses to AZD1222 COVID-19 vaccine. Method: immunoSEQ multiplex PCR; TCRdb's copy keeps in-frame clones and lacks some. The sample includes 150,000 to 200,000 clones, around 90% of them seen just once. This specimen consisted of peripheral blood, obtained 28 days after the second AZD1222 dose. The receptors derive from an adult who received the AZD1222 COVID-19 vaccine.

The rearrangement links TRBV4-1 to TRBJ1-2; D gene uncertain. V was shortened by 1 base and J by 3 bases, with 15 bases between the two germline ends. CDR3 length: 16 amino acids. Germline V gives CDR1 MGHRA, CDR2 YSYEKL. The CDR3, as DNA: TGCGCCAGCAGCCAAGCCCCCGGGGAGTCCGACTATGGCTACACCTTC. Translation: CASSQAPGESDYGYTF.

The V call is TRBV5-8, the J call TRBJ2-3, with 8 bases aligning to TRBD1. The ends lost 4 bases at V and 0 bases at J; junction bases unmatched: 4. Germline CDR1 SGHTS, CDR2 YDEGEE. The CDR3 is 15 residues long. The DNA for the CDR3 is TGTGCCAGCAGCCCCGGGACAGGAAGCACAGATACGCAGTATTTT. Its translation is CASSPGTGSTDTQYF.

The gene calls are TRBV7-9 and TRBJ1-5; a weak D match, TRBD1 (6 bases). CDR1 is SEHNR and CDR2 is FQNEAQ in the germline V gene (reference sequence). This CDR3 has 12 residues. Between the trimmed V and J ends, which lost 6 bases and 6 bases, there was a span of 9 bases. The CDR3: CASSRDTQPQHF. Written as DNA, the CDR3 is TGTGCCAGCAGTAGGGACACTCAGCCCCAGCATTTT.

This clone was counted once. The chain joins TRBV27 to TRBJ1-2; the D gene is possibly TRBD1 (5 bases). CDR1 is MNHEY, CDR2 SMNVEV, per germline (reference sequence). V lost 4 bases and J 5 bases, leaving 14 bases between the germline ends. There are 14 residues in the CDR3. CDR3 nucleotides: TGTGCCAGCAGTTATCATGGGGCGGGGTATGGCTACACCTTC. Protein: CASSYHGAGYGYTF.

This rearrangement joins TRBV3-1 (or the pseudogene TRBV3-2) to TRBJ2-5; 11 positions agree with TRBD2. Per germline, CDR1 LGHDT and CDR2 YNNKEL (reference sequence). The V and J ends lost 4 bases and 3 bases, in that order; junction bases with no gene match: 19. This CDR3 is built from 20 residues. The CDR3 DNA sequence: TGTGCCAGCAGCCCCCTAGGAGGTGGGGCTAGCGGGGGGTCGAAAGAGACCCAGTACTTC. Translated, it gives CASSPLGGGASGGSKETQYF.

The chain links TRBV5-1 to TRBJ2-7; D could derive from TRBD1 or TRBD2 (5 bases each). The CDR3 has 14 amino acids. V gave up 2 bases and J gave up 3 bases, with 12 bases separating them. In germline, CDR1 is SGHRS, CDR2 YFSETQ. The CDR3 nucleotides read TGCGCCAGCAGCTTCACCCGGGGCAGCTACGAGCAGTACTTC. It yields the protein CASSFTRGSYEQYF.

The chain couples TRBV11-1 to TRBJ2-1; D gene uncertain. The germline V gene encodes CDR1 SGHAT and CDR2 FQDESV (reference sequence). V lost 2 bases and J lost 7, with 3 bases in between. The CDR3 has 11 residues. CDR3 sequence reads: CASSLKNEQFF. The CDR3 DNA reads as TGTGCCAGCAGCTTAAAGAATGAGCAGTTCTTC.

This chain connects TRBV6-5 to TRBJ1-5; unclear D gene. Trimming took 0 bases from V and 7 from J, leaving 10 bases between them. CDR1 and CDR2 (germline): MNHEY, SVGAGI. CDR3 size: 14 residues. CDR3 protein: CASSYSRGGQPQHF. The CDR3, as DNA: TGTGCCAGCAGTTACTCCCGGGGAGGCCAGCCCCAGCATTTT.

The count of this clone is one. The chain employs TRBV4-3 and TRBJ1-2; D gene ambiguous. Germline values: CDR1 LGHNA, CDR2 YSLEER. V lost 0 bases and J lost 4, with 12 bases in between. The CDR3 spans 15 residues. The CDR3 nucleotides read TGCGCCAGCAGCCAAGATAAAACCGAGCGCTATGGCTACACCTTC. This sequence encodes CASSQDKTERYGYTF.

The rearrangement uses TRBV3-1 (or the pseudogene TRBV3-2) and TRBJ2-7; TRBD1 aligns across 8 bases. Germline V gives CDR1 LGHDT, CDR2 YNNKEL (reference sequence). The CDR3 totals 15 residues. V lost 0 bases, J lost 6 bases, and 7 bases stayed unmatched. In nucleotides, the CDR3 is TGTGCCAGCAGCCAAGATGACAGGGGTGGGGCCGAGCAGTACTTC. Translated: CASSQDDRGGAEQYF.

V usage is TRBV28 and J usage is TRBJ2-7; 9 nucleotides align to TRBD1. Trimming took 2 bases from V and 5 from J; bases not matched to a gene: 1. Germline V gives CDR1 MDHEN, CDR2 SYDVKM. The CDR3 runs to 13 residues. CDR3 nucleotides: TGTGCCAGCAGTTTAACAGGGGGCAACGAGCAGTACTTC. It is translated as CASSLTGGNEQYF.

A few counts support this clone. The chain has TRBV5-4 and TRBJ1-2; TRBD1 matches 9 bases. Germline V CDR1 and CDR2: SGHNT, YYREEE (reference sequence). The V and J ends lost 5 bases and 4 bases, in that order; junction bases with no gene match: 6. This CDR3 has 14 amino acids. CDR3 amino acids: CASRLTGGGYGYTF. The CDR3 nucleotides read TGTGCCAGCAGGCTTACAGGGGGCGGCTATGGCTACACCTTC.

The chain uses TRBV7-9 and TRBJ1-5; a possible D gene is TRBD1 (5 bases). Trimming took 3 bases from V and 7 from J, leaving 16 bases between them. The CDR3 is 15 amino acids. Germline V gene sequence: CDR1 SEHNR, CDR2 FQNEAQ (reference sequence). CDR3 bases: TGTGCCAGCAGCTTTAGCGGGCCCCAGGGACAGCCCCAGCATTTT. It is translated as CASSFSGPQGQPQHF.

The rearrangement links TRBV3-1 (or the pseudogene TRBV3-2) to TRBJ2-7; TRBD1 aligns across 12 bases. Germline V lookup: CDR1 LGHDT, CDR2 YNNKEL (reference sequence). The CDR3 sequence is 17 residues long. Trimming took 3 bases from V and 7 from J; bases not matched to a gene: 13. The CDR3 sequence is CASSHLAAGQGAGEQYF. CDR3 nucleotides: TGTGCCAGCAGCCATCTCGCTGCGGGACAGGGGGCTGGAGAGCAGTACTTC.

The chain has TRBV15 and TRBJ2-2; unclear D gene. This CDR3 spans 16 amino acids. Germline V gene sequence: CDR1 LNHNV, CDR2 YYDKDF (reference sequence). The V gene lost 0 bases and the J gene lost 1 base, with 9 bases spanning the gap. The CDR3 DNA is TGTGCCACCAGCAGAGATCTTCCCGGGAACACCGGGGAGCTGTTTTTT. The encoded protein is CATSRDLPGNTGELFF. The full variable domain, completed using reference TRBV15 and TRBJ2-2, is DAMVIQNPRYQVTQFGKPVTLSCSQTLNHNVMYWYQQKSSQAPKLLFHYYDKDFNNEADTPDNFQSRRPNTSFCFLDIRSPGLGDTAMYLCATSRDLPGNTGELFFGEGSRLTVL.

J is TRBJ2-1 and V is TRBV5-1, with 15 bases lining up with TRBD2. J gave up 7 bases and V 4 bases, and 9 bases lay outside the gene matches. In germline, CDR1 is SGHRS, CDR2 YFSETQ. The CDR3 runs to 17 residues. The CDR3 spells CASSLGLAGGPWNEQFF. CDR3 coding DNA: TGCGCCAGCAGCCTAGGACTAGCGGGAGGGCCCTGGAATGAGCAGTTCTTC.

The rearrangement uses TRBV30 and TRBJ1-1, with 10 bases identical to TRBD1. With 2 bases clipped from V and 7 bases from J, the junction kept 4 bases outside the gene matches. Germline values: CDR1 GTSNPN, CDR2 SVGIG (reference sequence). This CDR3 comprises 13 residues. CDR3 in DNA: TGTGCCTGGAGTTTGGACAGGGGGATTGAAGCTTTCTTT. This gives the protein CAWSLDRGIEAFF.

This clone has a single count. The V gene is TRBV29-1, the J gene TRBJ1-5; D gene ambiguous. Germline CDR1 reads SQVTM; CDR2 reads ANQGSEA. The CDR3 runs 12 residues. Trimming removed 6 bases at V and 0 bases at J, with 6 bases between. Here the CDR3 reads CSVGNSNQPQHF. The CDR3 DNA reads TGCAGCGTAGGTAATAGCAATCAGCCCCAGCATTTT.

V is TRBV2 and J is TRBJ1-4, with a tentative D call TRBD1 (6 bases). Trimming pared 2 bases from V and 8 bases from J, leaving 12 bases between. This CDR3 comprises 14 residues. Germline CDR1 is SNHLY and CDR2 is FYNNEI. CDR3 nucleotides: TGTGCCAGCAGTGAAATCCCAGGGGCCGAAAAACTGTTTTTT. It yields the protein CASSEIPGAEKLFF.

The J gene is TRBJ2-7, the V gene TRBV28; 8 bases match TRBD2. V shed 5 bases, J shed 2 bases, and the junction held 14 bases outside the gene matches. The length of the CDR3 is 17 residues. In germline, CDR1 is MDHEN, CDR2 SYDVKM. CDR3 sequence (DNA): TGTGCCAGCAGTCCGCTAGGGGTTGCGGGAGGTGCCTACGAGCAGTACTTC. Its translation: CASSPLGVAGGAYEQYF.

The V gene is TRBV7-2, the J gene TRBJ2-1; D is uncertain. The CDR3 covers 12 residues. Germline lookup yields CDR1 SGHTA and CDR2 FQGNSA. V was cut by 1 base and J by 7 bases, with 5 bases left in between. The CDR3 sequence: CASSLVSNEQFF. CDR3 coding DNA: TGTGCCAGCAGCTTAGTCTCGAATGAGCAGTTCTTC.

The genes are TRBV4-2 and TRBJ2-7; unclear D gene. The CDR3 sequence is 14 residues long. CDR1 LGHNA and CDR2 YNFKEQ come from the germline V gene. V was clipped by 1 base and J by 2 bases, with 9 bases between them. This CDR3 reads CASSQGDTPYEQYF. The CDR3 DNA reads TGTGCCAGCAGCCAAGGCGATACCCCCTACGAGCAGTACTTC.

The chain recombines TRBV9 with TRBJ1-2; D unclear. CDR1 is SGDLS, CDR2 YYNGEE, per germline. The germline V and J ends were trimmed by 3 bases and 0 bases, with 9 bases remaining between them. The CDR3 is 14 amino acids. The CDR3 coding sequence is TGTGCCAGCAGCGGATTAGATTCTAACTATGGCTACACCTTC. It yields the protein CASSGLDSNYGYTF.

CDR3 residues: CASSFLAGGVYEQYF. The CDR3 DNA reads as TGTGCCAGCAGTTTCCTAGCGGGAGGTGTGTACGAGCAGTACTTC. The gene calls are TRBV6-5 and TRBJ2-7, with 11 bases identical to TRBD2. The CDR3 totals 15 residues. The V gene end was trimmed by 4 bases and the J gene end by 4 bases; junction bases not matched to a gene: 6. CDR1 is MNHEY, CDR2 SVGAGI, per germline.

The chain joins TRBV3-1 (or the pseudogene TRBV3-2) to TRBJ1-5; the D gene is possibly TRBD1 (5 bases). Germline assignment: CDR1 LGHDT and CDR2 YNNKEL (reference sequence). The CDR3 contains 15 residues. The V and J ends lost 2 bases and 2 bases respectively, with 10 bases between them. CDR3 DNA: TGTGCCAGCAGCCAAAGGGGCGCGGGCAATCAGCCCCAGCATTTT. Translation: CASSQRGAGNQPQHF.

V gene TRBV7-2 combines with J gene TRBJ2-5; 9 bases are shared with TRBD1. This CDR3 is 14 amino acids long. Germline CDR1 SGHTA, CDR2 FQGNSA. J was trimmed by 2 bases and V by 5 bases; bases with no gene match: 3. The CDR3 DNA follows: TGTGCCAGCAGCAACGACAGGGGGCAAGAGACCCAGTACTTC. This gives the protein CASSNDRGQETQYF.

This chain joins TRBV2 and TRBJ1-3; TRBD1 agrees at 9 bases. J was trimmed by 4 bases and V by 6 bases; bases with no gene match: 7. Per the germline V gene, CDR1 is SNHLY and CDR2 is FYNNEI. The CDR3 runs to 15 residues. The CDR3 region is CASRLTGGAGNTIYF. CDR3 DNA sequence: TGTGCCAGCAGACTAACAGGGGGCGCCGGAAACACCATATATTTT.

The chain has TRBV15 and TRBJ2-2; 7 bases align to TRBD2. CDR1 is LNHNV, CDR2 YYDKDF, per germline (reference sequence). Losses at the gene ends were 0 bases for V and 6 bases for J; bases not matched to a gene: 7. The CDR3 contains 16 residues. CDR3 in amino acids: CATSRDSGWGSGELFF. The CDR3 DNA reads TGTGCCACCAGCAGAGATAGCGGGTGGGGGTCCGGGGAGCTGTTTTTT.

This clone was recorded a few times. The chain combines TRBV28 with TRBJ2-2; D remains unclear. Looked up from germline, CDR1 is MDHEN and CDR2 is SYDVKM. The V and J ends lost 2 bases and 4 bases respectively, with 5 bases between them. This CDR3 has 13 residues. The DNA for the CDR3 is TGTGCCAGCAGTTTAGGCTTCACCGGGGAGCTGTTTTTT. Encoded protein: CASSLGFTGELFF.

This clone appeared a single time. This chain uses TRBV4-1 with TRBJ2-1; TRBD2 aligns across 9 bases. CDR1 MGHRA and CDR2 YSYEKL come from the germline V gene. The CDR3 contains 17 residues. The junction had 8 bases not matched to a gene; V was cut back by 5 bases and J by 0 bases. The CDR3, as DNA: TGCGCCAGCAGCGCAGGACTAGCGAAAAGCTCCTACAATGAGCAGTTCTTC. The encoded protein is CASSAGLAKSSYNEQFF.